The source of this TCR beta chain is a study of blood T cell repertoires in COVID-19. About the study: The United States, Italy and Spain supplied acute and convalescent COVID-19 samples.

The germline gives CDR1 MNHNS, CDR2 SASEGT. There are 12 residues in the CDR3. Trimming removed 2 bases from V and 11 bases from J; junction bases left unmatched: 2. Clones were sequenced by immunoSEQ multiplex PCR, and TCRdb holds only the in-frame ones, with some missing. The sample lists about 250,000 clones; over 80% were seen once. Sequenced: PBMCs or T cells enriched from blood (not recorded which). This TCR was recovered from a woman aged 25 to 39 with acute COVID-19. This rearrangement joins TRBV6-1 to TRBJ1-4; 7 bases fit TRBD1. CDR3 nucleotides: TGTGCCAGCAGTGAACGCAGGGGGAAACTGTTTTTT. This translates into CASSERRGKLFF.